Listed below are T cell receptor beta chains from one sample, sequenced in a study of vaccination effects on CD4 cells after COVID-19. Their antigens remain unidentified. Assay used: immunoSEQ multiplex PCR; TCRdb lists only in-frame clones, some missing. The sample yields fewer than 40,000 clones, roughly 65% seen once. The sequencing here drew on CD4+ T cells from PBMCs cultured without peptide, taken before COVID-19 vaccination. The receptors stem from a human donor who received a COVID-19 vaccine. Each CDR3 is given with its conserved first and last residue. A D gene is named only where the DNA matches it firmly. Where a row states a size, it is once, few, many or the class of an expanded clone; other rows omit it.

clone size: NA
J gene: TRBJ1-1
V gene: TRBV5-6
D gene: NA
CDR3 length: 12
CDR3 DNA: TGTGCCAGCAGACGATGGAACACTGAAGCTTTCTTT
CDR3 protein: CASRRWNTEAFF

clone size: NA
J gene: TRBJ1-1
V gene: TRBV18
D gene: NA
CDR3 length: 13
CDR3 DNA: TGTGCCAGCTCACCACAGAGCAGCACTGAAGCTTTCTTT
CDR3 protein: CASSPQSSTEAFF

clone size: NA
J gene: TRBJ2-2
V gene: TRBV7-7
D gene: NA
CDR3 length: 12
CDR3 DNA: TGTGCCAGCAGCCCTTGGACCGGGGAGCTGTTTTTT
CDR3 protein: CASSPWTGELFF

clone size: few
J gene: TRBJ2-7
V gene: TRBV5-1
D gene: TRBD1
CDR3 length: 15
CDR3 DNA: TGCGCCAGCAGCTCATACCGGGACAGGGATGGCGAGCAGTACTTC
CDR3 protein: CASSSYRDRDGEQYF

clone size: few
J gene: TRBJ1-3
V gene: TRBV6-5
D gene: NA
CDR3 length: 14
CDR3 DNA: TGTGCCAGCAGCCAAGGCTTCTCTGGAAACACCATATATTTT
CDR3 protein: CASSQGFSGNTIYF

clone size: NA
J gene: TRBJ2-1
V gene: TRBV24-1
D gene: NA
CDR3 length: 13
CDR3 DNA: TGTGCCACCAGTGATTTAAGGGGGGCTGAGCAGTTCTTC
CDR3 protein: CATSDLRGAEQFF

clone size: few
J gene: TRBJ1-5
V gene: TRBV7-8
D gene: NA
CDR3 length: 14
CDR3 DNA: TGTGCCAGCAGCTGGACAGATCCCCATCAGCCCCAGCATTTT
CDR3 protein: CASSWTDPHQPQHF

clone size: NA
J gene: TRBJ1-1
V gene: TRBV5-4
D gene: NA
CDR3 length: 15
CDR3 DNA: TGTGCCAGCAGCACCCGGGGATACTCGAACACTGAAGCTTTCTTT
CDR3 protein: CASSTRGYSNTEAFF

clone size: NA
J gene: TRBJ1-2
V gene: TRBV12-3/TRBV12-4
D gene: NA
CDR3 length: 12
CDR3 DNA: TGTGCCAGCAGTTTCGGGGAATACGGCTACACCTTC
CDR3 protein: CASSFGEYGYTF

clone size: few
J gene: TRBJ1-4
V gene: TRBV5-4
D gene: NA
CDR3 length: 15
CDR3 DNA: TGTGCCAGCAGCTTGGTTGGGGGAACTAATGAAAAACTGTTTTTT
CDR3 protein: CASSLVGGTNEKLFF

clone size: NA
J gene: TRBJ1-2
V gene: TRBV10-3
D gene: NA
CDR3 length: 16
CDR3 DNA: TGTGCCATCAGTGAGTCGGGGGCGCCTCGGCTAGCCGGCTACACCTTC
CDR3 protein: CAISESGAPRLAGYTF

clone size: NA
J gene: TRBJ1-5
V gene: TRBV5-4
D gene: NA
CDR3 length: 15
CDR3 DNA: TGTGCCAGCAGCCCGGATCCAGGGGCGTTTCAGCCCCAGCATTTT
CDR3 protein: CASSPDPGAFQPQHF

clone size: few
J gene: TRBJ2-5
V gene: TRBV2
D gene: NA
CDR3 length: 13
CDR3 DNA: TGTGCCAGCAGTGAATTGTTTGGGGAGACCCAGTACTTC
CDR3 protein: CASSELFGETQYF

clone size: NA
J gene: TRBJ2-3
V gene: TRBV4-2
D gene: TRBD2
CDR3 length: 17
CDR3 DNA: TGTGCCAGCAGCCCCCAGTCCCGGACTAGCCTCGTGAATACGCAGTATTTT
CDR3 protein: CASSPQSRTSLVNTQYF

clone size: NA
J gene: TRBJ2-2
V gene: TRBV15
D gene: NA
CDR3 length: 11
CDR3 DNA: TGTGCCACCAGGGGAACCGGGGAGCTGTTTTTT
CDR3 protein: CATRGTGELFF

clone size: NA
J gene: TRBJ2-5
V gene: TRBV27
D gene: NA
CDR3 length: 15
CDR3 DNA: TGTGCCAGCAGGGGCGGGAAGCGGTGGGGAGAGACCCAGTACTTC
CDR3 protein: CASRGGKRWGETQYF

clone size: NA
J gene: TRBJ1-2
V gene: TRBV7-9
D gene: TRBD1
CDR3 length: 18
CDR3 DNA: TGTGCCAGCAGCTTAGCCAGGGAACCGGGACAGGCCAACTATGGCTACACCTTC
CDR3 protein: CASSLAREPGQANYGYTF

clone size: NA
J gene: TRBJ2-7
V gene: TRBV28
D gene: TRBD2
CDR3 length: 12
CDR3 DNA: TGTGCCAGCAGTTTGGGCGGGGGCGAGCAGTACTTC
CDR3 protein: CASSLGGGEQYF

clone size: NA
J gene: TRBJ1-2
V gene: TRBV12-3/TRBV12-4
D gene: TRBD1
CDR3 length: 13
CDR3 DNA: TGTGCCAGCAGTTTTTTACAGGGGAGGAGCTACACCTTC
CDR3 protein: CASSFLQGRSYTF